The 24 T cell receptor beta chains listed next were all sequenced from one sample in a study of T cell responses to AZD1222 COVID-19 vaccine. The table came from immunoSEQ multiplex PCR; TCRdb's copy has only in-frame clones and leaves some out. The repertoire holds 150,000 to 200,000 clones, with around nine tenths as singletons. The sample was peripheral blood, taken 28 days after the second AZD1222 dose. The receptor set was obtained from an adult who received the AZD1222 COVID-19 vaccine.

The DNA of the CDR3 is TGCGCCAGCAGCCAAGAGGGGCGAAATGAGCAGTTCTTC. Residues: CASSQEGRNEQFF. The rearrangement uses TRBV4-3 and TRBJ2-1; tentatively, D is TRBD1 (5 bases). The V and J ends lost 0 bases and 7 bases respectively, with 7 bases between them. This CDR3 is built from 13 residues. CDR1 LGHNA and CDR2 YSLEER come from the germline V gene.

CDR3 nucleotide sequence: TGTGCCAGCAGCTTAGTAAATCAGCCCCAGCATTTT. Residues: CASSLVNQPQHF. V is TRBV7-9 and J is TRBJ1-5; D gene ambiguous. The CDR3 is 12 amino acids. V dropped 1 base and J dropped 4 bases, with 2 bases sitting between them. Germline V gene sequence: CDR1 SEHNR, CDR2 FQNEAQ (reference sequence).

This chain joins TRBV19 and TRBJ2-2; the D gene is possibly TRBD2 (5 bases). The ends were cut back, 0 bases at V and 4 bases at J, with 12 bases in the middle. This CDR3 contains 16 residues. The germline V gene has CDR1 LNHDA and CDR2 SQIVND (reference sequence). The CDR3 nucleotides are TGTGCCAGTAGTATAGAGGTGCGGGTTCTCACCGGGGAGCTGTTTTTT. Translating gives CASSIEVRVLTGELFF.

The V call is TRBV28, the J call TRBJ2-1; 8 nucleotides match TRBD2. V dropped 7 bases and J dropped 0; count of bases not matched to a gene: 8. CDR1 is MDHEN and CDR2 is SYDVKM in the germline V gene. The length of the CDR3 is 16 residues. This chain's CDR3 is CASMIAGWSSYNEQFF. CDR3 DNA sequence: TGTGCCAGCATGATAGCGGGGTGGAGCTCCTACAATGAGCAGTTCTTC.

J is TRBJ2-2 and V is TRBV3-1 (or the pseudogene TRBV3-2); 11 bases align to TRBD1. The CDR3 loop spans 17 amino acids. In germline, CDR1 is LGHDT, CDR2 YNNKEL (reference sequence). V shed 4 bases and J 7 bases; nucleotides not matched to a gene: 11. The CDR3 spells CASSRAGTGGFGGELFF. In DNA form, the CDR3 reads TGTGCCAGCAGCCGCGCCGGGACAGGGGGTTTCGGCGGGGAGCTGTTTTTT.

The V call is TRBV29-1, the J call TRBJ2-5; D ambiguous. The V end was cut by 3 bases, the J end by 1 base, with 9 bases between. CDR3 length: 13 amino acids. Germline V gene data show CDR1 as SQVTM and CDR2 as ANQGSEA. The CDR3 nucleotides are TGCAGCGTTGACGAAGGGTTCCAAGAGACCCAGTACTTC. This codes for CSVDEGFQETQYF. Looking up the rest from reference TRBV29-1 and TRBJ2-5 gives the full variable domain: SAVISQKPSRDICQRGTSLTIQCQVDSQVTMMFWYRQQPGQSLTLIATANQGSEATYESGFVIDKFPISRPNLTFSTLTVSNMSPEDSSIYLCSVDEGFQETQYFGPGTRLLVL.

The V call is TRBV11-2, the J call TRBJ1-1; possible D gene TRBD1, 6 bases. The germline V gene encodes CDR1 SGHAT and CDR2 FQNNGV. The CDR3 totals 15 residues. V gave up 1 base and J gave up 7 bases, with 16 bases separating them. In DNA, the CDR3 is TGTGCCAGCAGCTTAGCAGGCAGGGGTTTGGATGAAGCTTTCTTT. It codes for CASSLAGRGLDEAFF.

V is TRBV11-2 and J is TRBJ1-3, with a tentative D call TRBD1 (6 bases). V was cut by 3 bases and J by 3 bases, with 15 bases left in between. The CDR3 length is 16 residues. Germline V gene lookup returns CDR1 SGHAT and CDR2 FQNNGV. The CDR3 DNA reads TGTGCCAGCAGCTTTGTGGGGGGGGCGCTTGGAAACACCATATATTTT. Translation: CASSFVGGALGNTIYF.

The gene calls are TRBV11-2 and TRBJ1-5; maybe TRBD1 (5 bases). Per the germline V gene, CDR1 is SGHAT and CDR2 is FQNNGV. The V and J ends lost 11 bases and 3 bases respectively, with 23 bases between them. The CDR3 extends over 16 amino acids. The CDR3 loop reads CAVYVRARGDNQPQHF. CDR3 DNA: TGTGCCGTCTATGTCAGGGCGCGGGGTGACAATCAGCCCCAGCATTTT.

The chain joins TRBV4-3 to TRBJ2-2, with D maybe TRBD2 (5 bases). Trimming stripped 3 bases from V and 5 bases from J, with 10 bases between. Germline CDR1 reads LGHNA; CDR2 reads YSLEER. This CDR3 has 14 residues. In nucleotides, the CDR3 is TGCGCCAGCAGCCAGGTGCGAGGGACCGGGGAGCTGTTTTTT. Amino acid sequence: CASSQVRGTGELFF.

The V call is TRBV7-2, the J call TRBJ1-5; D unclear. Germline lookup yields CDR1 SGHTA and CDR2 FQGNSA. The CDR3 length is 15 residues. V was clipped by 5 bases and J by 7 bases, with 18 bases between them. CDR3 in DNA: TGTGCCAGCAGCGCATCAACGGGAGGCGGCCAGCCCCAGCATTTT. Translating gives CASSASTGGGQPQHF.

This chain uses TRBV19 with TRBJ2-7; D remains unclear. V gave up 3 bases and J gave up 3 bases, with 9 bases separating them. The CDR3 is 13 amino acids. CDR1 and CDR2 from the germline V gene are LNHDA and SQIVND (reference sequence). Written as DNA, the CDR3 is TGTGCCAGTAGTATCCAGCAGAACTACGAGCAGTACTTC. Protein: CASSIQQNYEQYF.

The rearrangement uses TRBV19 and TRBJ1-4, with a possible D match to TRBD1 (5 bases). CDR1 is LNHDA and CDR2 is SQIVND in the germline V gene (reference sequence). V was trimmed by 7 bases and J by 4 bases, leaving 13 bases between them. The length of the CDR3 is 14 residues. DNA for the CDR3: TGTGCCAGTACCGCGGGGCAGGATAATGAAAAACTGTTTTTT. Translated, it gives CASTAGQDNEKLFF.

The V call is TRBV19, the J call TRBJ1-5; D gene unclear. CDR1 LNHDA and CDR2 SQIVND come from the germline V gene (reference sequence). V was cut by 3 bases and J by 1 base, with 7 bases left in between. The CDR3 is 14 residues long. The CDR3 region has the DNA TGTGCCAGTAGTATGGGCAGGAGCAATCAGCCCCAGCATTTT. Translated, it gives CASSMGRSNQPQHF.

The chain recombines TRBV19 with TRBJ1-1; D may be TRBD1 (5 bases). The length of the CDR3 is 14 residues. The V end was cut by 5 bases, the J end by 4 bases, with 14 bases between. Germline V gives CDR1 LNHDA, CDR2 SQIVND (reference sequence). The CDR3 nucleotides read TGTGCCAGTAGTGTTCAGGTAGGGGTCACTGAAGCTTTCTTT. This gives the protein CASSVQVGVTEAFF.

The chain couples TRBV5-4 to TRBJ2-7; D not certain. Germline V gene data show CDR1 as SGHNT and CDR2 as YYREEE (reference sequence). V was pared by 3 bases and J by 5 bases, with 6 bases between. The CDR3 has 11 residues. CDR3 sequence reads: CASSSLHEQYF. In DNA, the CDR3 is TGTGCCAGCAGCTCCCTCCACGAGCAGTACTTC.

The V and J genes are TRBV4-2 and TRBJ2-3; D is unresolved. Germline values: CDR1 LGHNA, CDR2 YNFKEQ. The CDR3 runs 15 residues. V lost 0 bases and J 2 bases, leaving 9 bases between the germline ends. CDR3 coding DNA: TGTGCCAGCAGCCAAGATAGGGCAGACACAGATACGCAGTATTTT. It yields the protein CASSQDRADTDTQYF.

This clone has a single count. This chain connects TRBV24-1 to TRBJ2-3, with 7 positions matching TRBD2. Germline V gene data show CDR1 as KGHDR and CDR2 as SFDVKD. The CDR3 length is 18 residues. After removal of 4 bases from V and 1 base from J, the junction contained 13 bases not matched to a gene. CDR3 sequence: CATSDPRGGLFGTDTQYF. Written as DNA, the CDR3 is TGTGCCACCAGTGACCCCCGGGGAGGGCTATTTGGCACAGATACGCAGTATTTT.

The count of this clone is one. This rearrangement joins TRBV5-5 to TRBJ2-1; TRBD1 agrees at 7 bases. J gave up 10 bases and V 0 bases, and 10 bases lay outside the gene matches. Per the germline V gene, CDR1 is SGHKS and CDR2 is YYEKEE (reference sequence). CDR3 size: 15 residues. CDR3 region: CASSLASRGLGEQFF. DNA for the CDR3: TGTGCCAGCAGCTTGGCCTCTAGGGGGCTGGGGGAGCAGTTCTTC.

The chain carries TRBV4-3 and TRBJ1-2, with D perhaps TRBD1 (6 bases). Germline-derived CDR1 and CDR2 are LGHNA and YSLEER. The CDR3 runs to 15 residues. Trimming took off 1 base at V and 8 bases at J, with 17 bases between the two ends. The CDR3 DNA sequence: TGCGCCAGCAGCCAAGTTGGAGGCAGGGGAGGAGGCTACACCTTC. Its protein is CASSQVGGRGGGYTF.

With respect to this clone: Other DNA sequences in this sample translate to the same CDR3. This chain connects TRBV9 to TRBJ1-5; 7 bases are a match to TRBD1. CDR1 and CDR2 (germline): SGDLS, YYNGEE. V shed 6 bases and J 5 bases; nucleotides not matched to a gene: 11. The CDR3 has 15 amino acids. CDR3 bases: TGTGCCAGCAACTCACAGGGGCGCCGGGATCAGCCCCAGCATTTT. Its protein product is CASNSQGRRDQPQHF.

The chain combines TRBV11-2 with TRBJ1-1, with TRBD1 identical over 9 bases. The CDR3 covers 15 residues. The germline V gene has CDR1 SGHAT and CDR2 FQNNGV. V lost 5 bases to trimming and J lost 0 bases; unmatched junction nucleotides: 4. Here the CDR3 DNA reads TGTGCCAGCAGCAGGCGGACAGGGGTGAACACTGAAGCTTTCTTT. This sequence encodes CASSRRTGVNTEAFF.

This clone is a singleton in its sample. V and J are TRBV3-1 (or the pseudogene TRBV3-2) and TRBJ1-1, with D tentatively TRBD1 (6 bases). Germline V gives CDR1 LGHDT, CDR2 YNNKEL (reference sequence). With 5 bases removed from V and 1 base from J, the gap between germline ends came to 11 bases. CDR3 length: 14 residues. The CDR3 reads CASSKDSENTEAFF. CDR3 in DNA: TGTGCCAGCAGCAAGGACAGCGAGAACACTGAAGCTTTCTTT.

The rearrangement uses TRBV6-5 and TRBJ1-6; weak D call: TRBD1 (6 bases). The CDR3 contains 15 residues. Trimming left V 6 bases short and J 6 bases short, with 15 bases between. Germline CDR1 reads MNHEY; CDR2 reads SVGAGI. The DNA of the CDR3 is TGTGCCAGCAGCAAATCACAGGGACTTAATTCACCCCTCCACTTT. The encoded protein is CASSKSQGLNSPLHF.